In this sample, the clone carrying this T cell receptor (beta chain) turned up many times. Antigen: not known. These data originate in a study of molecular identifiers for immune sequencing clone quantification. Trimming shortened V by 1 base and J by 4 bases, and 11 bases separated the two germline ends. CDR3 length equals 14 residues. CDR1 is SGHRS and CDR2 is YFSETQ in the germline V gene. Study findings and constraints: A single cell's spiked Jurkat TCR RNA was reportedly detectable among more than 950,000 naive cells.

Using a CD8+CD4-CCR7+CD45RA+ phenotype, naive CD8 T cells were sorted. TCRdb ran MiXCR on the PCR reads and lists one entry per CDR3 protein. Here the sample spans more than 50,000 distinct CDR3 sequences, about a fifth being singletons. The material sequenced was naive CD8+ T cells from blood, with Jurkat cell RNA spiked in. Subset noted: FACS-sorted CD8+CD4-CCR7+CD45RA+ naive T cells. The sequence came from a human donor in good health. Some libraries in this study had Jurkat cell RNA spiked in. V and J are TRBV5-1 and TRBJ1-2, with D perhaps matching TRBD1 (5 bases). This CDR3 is CASSLSGTGYGYTF. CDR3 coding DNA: TGCGCCAGCAGCTTGTCGGGGACCGGCTATGGCTACACCTTC.